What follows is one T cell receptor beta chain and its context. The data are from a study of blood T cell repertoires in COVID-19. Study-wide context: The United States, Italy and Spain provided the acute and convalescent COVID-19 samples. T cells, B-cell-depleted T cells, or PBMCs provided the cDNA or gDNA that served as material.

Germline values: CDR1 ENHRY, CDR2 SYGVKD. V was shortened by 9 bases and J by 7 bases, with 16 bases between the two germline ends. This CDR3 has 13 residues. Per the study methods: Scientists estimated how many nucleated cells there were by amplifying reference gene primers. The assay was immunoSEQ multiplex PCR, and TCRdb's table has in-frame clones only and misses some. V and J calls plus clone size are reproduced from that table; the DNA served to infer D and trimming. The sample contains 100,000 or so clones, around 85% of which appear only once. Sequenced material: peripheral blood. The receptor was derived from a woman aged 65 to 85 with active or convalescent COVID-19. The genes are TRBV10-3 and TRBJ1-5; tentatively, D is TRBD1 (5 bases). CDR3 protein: CAINSGIKQPQHF. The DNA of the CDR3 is TGTGCCATAAACTCAGGGATTAAGCAGCCCCAGCATTTT.